Listed below are T cell receptor beta chains from one sample, sequenced in a study of blood T cell repertoires in COVID-19. Produced via immunoSEQ multiplex PCR; TCRdb's table is partial and in-frame only. Here the sample spans 350,000 or so clones, nearly 90% being singletons. Sequenced material: peripheral blood. Receptors were obtained from a man aged 18-30 years with active or convalescent COVID-19. The CDR3 runs from the conserved cysteine through the conserved F or W.

j_call cdr3_length v_call cdr3_aa
TRBJ1-3 13 TRBV7-3 CASSSGMENTIYF
TRBJ2-5 12 TRBV29-1 CSVEARGETQYF
TRBJ2-1 13 TRBV27 CASSLGTYNEQFF
TRBJ2-1 13 TRBV12-3/TRBV12-4 CASSLLGGPGQFF
TRBJ2-7 17 TRBV9 CASSPRIGLAGDNEQYF
TRBJ1-4 14 TRBV25-1 CASSDSQVNEKLFF
TRBJ1-1 15 TRBV1 CTSSPGGRVGTEAFF
TRBJ1-4 14 TRBV28 CASSQGGAQEKLFF
TRBJ1-1 16 TRBV28 CASTTNGGAGNTEAFF
TRBJ2-5 13 TRBV5-8 CASSLPGGETQYF
TRBJ1-1 13 TRBV2 CASREVSGTEAFF
TRBJ2-1 13 TRBV28 CASSFWENNEQFF
TRBJ2-1 14 TRBV19 CASTLAGSYNEQFF
TRBJ1-1 11 TRBV2 CASSSAWRAFF
TRBJ2-7 15 TRBV5-1 CASSTGTSGTYEQYF
TRBJ2-1 19 TRBV24-1 CATSDFVGGGDRTYNEQFF
TRBJ2-3 17 TRBV4-3 CASSQPLDRGRADTQYF
TRBJ1-5 16 TRBV28 CASSINRVGSNQPQHF
TRBJ1-3 17 TRBV28 CASSLTTGGFTGNTIYF